Below are 5 T cell receptor beta chains sequenced from a single sample in a study of T cell responses to AZD1222 COVID-19 vaccine. TCRdb's table, derived via immunoSEQ multiplex PCR, lists solely in-frame clones and lacks some. The repertoire holds under 150,000 clones, with roughly 92% as singletons. The sample in question was peripheral blood, obtained 28 days after the second AZD1222 dose. The receptors were sampled from an adult who received the AZD1222 COVID-19 vaccine.

The chain uses TRBV27 and TRBJ2-3, with 14 positions matching TRBD2. The CDR3 totals 21 residues. Germline-derived CDR1 and CDR2 are MNHEY and SMNVEV (reference sequence). V lost 4 bases and J lost 4; bases outside the gene matches: 19. The CDR3 region is CASSSRPGLAGEGSMPDTQYF. CDR3 nucleotide sequence: TGTGCCAGCAGTTCCCGACCGGGACTAGCGGGAGAGGGAAGTATGCCAGATACGCAGTATTTT.

V gene TRBV6-1 combines with J gene TRBJ2-3; 9 positions agree with TRBD2. The CDR3 has 16 amino acids. The V and J ends lost 2 bases and 3 bases, in that order; junction bases with no gene match: 6. The germline CDR1 and CDR2 sequences are MNHNS and SASEGT. CDR3 region: CASSEYGGGATDTQYF. The CDR3 nucleotides are TGTGCCAGCAGTGAATACGGCGGGGGGGCAACAGATACGCAGTATTTT.

This chain links TRBV29-1 with TRBJ1-2; D remains unclear. The ends were cut back, 5 bases at V and 8 bases at J, with 24 bases in the middle. The germline V gene has CDR1 SQVTM and CDR2 ANQGSEA. The CDR3 runs 15 residues. In nucleotides, the CDR3 is TGCAGCGTTACCACCCCTGAGGGAAACCTAGGAGGCTACACCTTC. It translates to CSVTTPEGNLGGYTF.

The chain has TRBV7-6 and TRBJ1-1; D perhaps matches TRBD1 (6 bases). Germline V gene data show CDR1 as SGHVS and CDR2 as FNYEAQ. The CDR3 loop spans 17 amino acids. Between the trimmed V and J ends, which lost 4 bases and 6 bases, there was a span of 24 bases. The CDR3 DNA follows: TGTGCCAGCAGCTCCAGCGGGGGCCTCAGCGGATATCCTGAAGCTTTCTTT. This codes for CASSSSGGLSGYPEAFF.

V and J are TRBV7-8 and TRBJ2-7; D is possibly TRBD2 (6 bases). Germline V gene data show CDR1 as SGHVS and CDR2 as FQNEAQ. V dropped 4 bases and J dropped 0 bases, with 10 bases sitting between them. The CDR3 runs 14 residues. CDR3 bases: TGTGCCAGCAGCTCGGGAGCTAGCTCCTACGAGCAGTACTTC. Translation gives CASSSGASSYEQYF.